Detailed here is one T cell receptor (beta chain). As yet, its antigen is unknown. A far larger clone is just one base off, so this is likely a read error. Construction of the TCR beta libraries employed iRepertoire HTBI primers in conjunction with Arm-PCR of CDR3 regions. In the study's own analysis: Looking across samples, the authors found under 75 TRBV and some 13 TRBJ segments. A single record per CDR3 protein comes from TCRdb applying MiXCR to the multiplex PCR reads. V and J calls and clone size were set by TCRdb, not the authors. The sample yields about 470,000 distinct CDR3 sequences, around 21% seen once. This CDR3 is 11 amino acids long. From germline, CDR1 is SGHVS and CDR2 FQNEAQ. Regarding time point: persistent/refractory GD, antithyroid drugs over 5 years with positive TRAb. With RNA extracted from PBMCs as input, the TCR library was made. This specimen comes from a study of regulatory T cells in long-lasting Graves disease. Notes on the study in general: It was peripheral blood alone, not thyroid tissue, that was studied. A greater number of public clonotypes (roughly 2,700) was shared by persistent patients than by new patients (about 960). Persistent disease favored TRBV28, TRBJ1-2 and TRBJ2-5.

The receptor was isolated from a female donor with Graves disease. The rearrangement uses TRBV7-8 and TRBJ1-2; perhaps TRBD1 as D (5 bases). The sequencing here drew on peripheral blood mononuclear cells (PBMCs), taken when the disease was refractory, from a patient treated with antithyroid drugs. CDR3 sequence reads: CAGSLGDGYTF. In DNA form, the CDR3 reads TGTGCCGGCAGCTTAGGGGATGGCTACACCTTC.